These T cell receptor beta chains were read from a single sample in a study of shared clonotypes between healthy human individuals. Profiling relied on immunoSEQ multiplex PCR, and the TCRdb table lists in-frame clones only, not all of them. The sample has about 1,800,000 clones; about 95% are singletons. Sequencing was performed on naive CD8+ T cells sorted from blood. All receptors derive from a young man in good health. Each CDR3 is given with its conserved first and last residue. Each record gives: clone size, D gene, V gene, J gene, CDR3 protein, CDR3 DNA. The D gene is left open where the match is weak. Clone sizes are given selectively: once, few, many, or a class where the clone is expanded.

>NA|TRBD2|TRBV27|TRBJ2-5
CASRLAGGLETQYF
TGTGCCAGCAGACTAGCGGGAGGGTTGGAGACCCAGTACTTC
>NA|TRBD1|TRBV30|TRBJ2-7
CAWTTGAINEQYF
TGTGCCTGGACGACAGGGGCTATCAACGAGCAGTACTTC
>NA|NA|TRBV7-2|TRBJ2-1
CASSLGTYNEQFF
TGTGCCAGCAGCTTAGGGACCTACAATGAGCAGTTCTTC
>NA|NA|TRBV10-3|TRBJ2-7
CAISEGGGEQYF
TGTGCCATCAGTGAGGGAGGAGGCGAGCAGTACTTC
>once|NA|TRBV12-5|TRBJ1-1
CASAWQGSEAFF
TGTGCTAGTGCCTGGCAGGGGTCTGAAGCTTTCTTT
>NA|NA|TRBV5-1|TRBJ2-3
CASSRGMSPSTDTQYF
TGCGCCAGCAGCCGCGGGATGTCCCCTAGCACAGATACGCAGTATTTT
>NA|NA|TRBV4-1|TRBJ1-1
CASSHERGNTEAFF
TGCGCCAGCAGCCACGAAAGAGGGAACACTGAAGCTTTCTTT
>NA|TRBD2|TRBV9|TRBJ2-1
CASSVGTSGNEQFF
TGTGCCAGCAGCGTAGGGACTAGCGGGAATGAGCAGTTCTTC
>NA|TRBD1|TRBV9|TRBJ2-7
CASSVEDGNRGLGLEQYF
TGTGCCAGCAGCGTAGAGGATGGGAACAGGGGGCTCGGGCTCGAGCAGTACTTC
>NA|TRBD1|TRBV6-5|TRBJ2-1
CASSYSFGDRVHEQFF
TGTGCCAGCAGTTACTCCTTCGGGGACAGGGTCCATGAGCAGTTCTTC
>NA|NA|TRBV4-1|TRBJ1-5
CASSQDPGVSNQPQHF
TGCGCCAGCAGCCAAGATCCAGGGGTAAGCAATCAGCCCCAGCATTTT
>NA|NA|TRBV9|TRBJ2-5
CASSDDLGTYEGETQYF
TGTGCCAGCAGCGATGATCTGGGGACATACGAAGGGGAGACCCAGTACTTC
>NA|NA|TRBV13|TRBJ1-2
CASSLGPMGEGVIGYTF
TGTGCCAGCAGCTTAGGACCTATGGGAGAGGGGGTTATAGGCTACACCTTC
>NA|NA|TRBV6-5|TRBJ2-7
CASSSGAPYEQYF
TGTGCCAGTTCCTCGGGGGCCCCCTACGAGCAGTACTTC
>NA|NA|TRBV13|TRBJ2-1
CASSSELVTDEQFF
TGTGCCAGCAGCTCAGAACTCGTCACGGATGAGCAGTTCTTC
>NA|NA|TRBV13|TRBJ2-1
CASSLTGNEQFF
TGTGCCAGCAGCCTTACAGGCAATGAGCAGTTCTTC